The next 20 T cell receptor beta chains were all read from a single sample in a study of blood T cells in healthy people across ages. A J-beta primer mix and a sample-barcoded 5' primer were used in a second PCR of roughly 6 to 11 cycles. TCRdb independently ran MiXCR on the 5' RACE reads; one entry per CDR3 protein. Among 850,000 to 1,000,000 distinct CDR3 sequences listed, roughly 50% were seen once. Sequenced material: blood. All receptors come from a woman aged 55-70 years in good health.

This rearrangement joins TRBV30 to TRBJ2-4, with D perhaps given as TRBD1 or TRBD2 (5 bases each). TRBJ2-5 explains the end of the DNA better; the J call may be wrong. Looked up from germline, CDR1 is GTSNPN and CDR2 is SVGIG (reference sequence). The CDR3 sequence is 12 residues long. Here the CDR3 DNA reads TGTGCCTTGAATGGGGGTTCGGAGACCCAGTACTTC. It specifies CALNGGSETQYF.

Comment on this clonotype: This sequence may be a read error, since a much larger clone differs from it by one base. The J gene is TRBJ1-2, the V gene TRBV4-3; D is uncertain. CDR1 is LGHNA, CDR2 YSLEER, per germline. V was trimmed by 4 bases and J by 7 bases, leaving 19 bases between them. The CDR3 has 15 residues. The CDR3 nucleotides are TGCGCCAGCAGCCCTGAAGAAGGCGGGGTAACTGGCTACACCTTC. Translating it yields CASSPEEGGVTGYTF.

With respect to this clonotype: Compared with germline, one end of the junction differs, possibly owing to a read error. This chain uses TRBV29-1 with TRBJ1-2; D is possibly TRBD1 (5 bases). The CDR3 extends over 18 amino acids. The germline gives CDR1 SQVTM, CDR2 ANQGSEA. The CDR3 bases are TGCAGCGTTGAAGATGGGGTGGTGAGTGGACACTTCAACTATGGCCACACCTTC. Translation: CSVEDGVVSGHFNYGHTF.

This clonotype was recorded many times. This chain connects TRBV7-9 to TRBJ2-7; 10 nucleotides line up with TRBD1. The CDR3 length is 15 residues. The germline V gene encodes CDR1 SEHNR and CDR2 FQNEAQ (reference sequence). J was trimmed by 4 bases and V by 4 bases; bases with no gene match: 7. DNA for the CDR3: TGTGCCAGCAGCTCCTGGGACAGGGGTGGGTACGAGCAGTACTTC. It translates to CASSSWDRGGYEQYF.

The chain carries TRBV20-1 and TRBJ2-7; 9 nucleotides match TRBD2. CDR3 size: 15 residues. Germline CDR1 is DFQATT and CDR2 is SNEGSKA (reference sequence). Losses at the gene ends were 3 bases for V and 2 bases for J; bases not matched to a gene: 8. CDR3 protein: CSASPLAGVAYEQYF. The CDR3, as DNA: TGCAGTGCTAGCCCTTTAGCGGGAGTGGCCTACGAGCAGTACTTC.

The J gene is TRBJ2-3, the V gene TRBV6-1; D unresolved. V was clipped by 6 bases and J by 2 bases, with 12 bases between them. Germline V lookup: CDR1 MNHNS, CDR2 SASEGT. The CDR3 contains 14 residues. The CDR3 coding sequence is TGTGCCAGCAGCCCACCCCAGAACACAGATACGCAGTATTTT. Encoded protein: CASSPPQNTDTQYF.

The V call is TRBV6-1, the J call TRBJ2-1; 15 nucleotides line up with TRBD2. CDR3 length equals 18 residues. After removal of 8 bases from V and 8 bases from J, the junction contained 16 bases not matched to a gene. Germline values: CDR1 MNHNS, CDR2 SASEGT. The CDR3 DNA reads TGTGCCAGCCGGATGGGGACAATGGGACTAGCGGGAGGCGATGAGCAGTTCTTC. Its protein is CASRMGTMGLAGGDEQFF.

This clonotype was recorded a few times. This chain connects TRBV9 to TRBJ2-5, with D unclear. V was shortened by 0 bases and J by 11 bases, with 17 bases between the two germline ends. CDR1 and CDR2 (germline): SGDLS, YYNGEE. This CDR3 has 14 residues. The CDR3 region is CASSVGPLNGEQYF. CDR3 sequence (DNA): TGTGCCAGCAGCGTAGGCCCCCTTAACGGAGAGCAGTACTTC.

The CDR3 nucleotides read TGCGCCAGCAGTCTAGGTGGGGAGAATGAGCAGTTCTTC. Its translation: CASSLGGENEQFF. This chain connects TRBV5-1 to TRBJ2-1; TRBD2 might be the D (5 bases). The CDR3 contains 13 residues. V lost 5 bases, J lost 7 bases, and 13 bases lay in between. Germline lookup yields CDR1 SGHRS and CDR2 YFSETQ.

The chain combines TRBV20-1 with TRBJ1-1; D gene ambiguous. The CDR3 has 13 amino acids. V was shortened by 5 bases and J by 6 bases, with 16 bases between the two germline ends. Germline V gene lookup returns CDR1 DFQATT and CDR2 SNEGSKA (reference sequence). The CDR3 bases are TGCAGTGCTTTAAAGGCACAAGGCGCTGAAGCTTTCTTT. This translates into CSALKAQGAEAFF.

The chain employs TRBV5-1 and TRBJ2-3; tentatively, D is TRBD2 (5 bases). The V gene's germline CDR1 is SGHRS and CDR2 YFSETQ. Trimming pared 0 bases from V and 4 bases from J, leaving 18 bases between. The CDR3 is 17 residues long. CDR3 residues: CASSLAGLVLAADTQYF. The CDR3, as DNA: TGCGCCAGCAGCTTGGCGGGGTTGGTTTTGGCGGCAGATACGCAGTATTTT.

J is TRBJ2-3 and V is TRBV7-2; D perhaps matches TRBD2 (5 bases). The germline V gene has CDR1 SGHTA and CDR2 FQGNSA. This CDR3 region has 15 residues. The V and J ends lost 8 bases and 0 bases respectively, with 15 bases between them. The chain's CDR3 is CASRSRRTSTDTQYF. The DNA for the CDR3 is TGTGCCAGCCGATCTAGGAGGACGAGCACAGATACGCAGTATTTT.

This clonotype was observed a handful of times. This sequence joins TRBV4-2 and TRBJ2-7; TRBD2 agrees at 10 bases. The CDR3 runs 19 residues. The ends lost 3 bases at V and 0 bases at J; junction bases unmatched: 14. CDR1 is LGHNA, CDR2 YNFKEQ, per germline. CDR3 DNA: TGTGCCAGCAGCCAGAACCCCCCAGGTCTAGCGGGGGTCTCCTACGAGCAGTACTTC. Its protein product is CASSQNPPGLAGVSYEQYF.

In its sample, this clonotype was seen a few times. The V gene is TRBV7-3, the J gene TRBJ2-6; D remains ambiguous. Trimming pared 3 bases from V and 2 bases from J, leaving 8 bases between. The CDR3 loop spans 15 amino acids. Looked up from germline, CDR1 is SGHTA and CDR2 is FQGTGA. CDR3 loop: CASSFSQAGANVLTF. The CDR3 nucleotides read TGTGCCAGCAGCTTCAGTCAAGCTGGGGCCAACGTCCTGACTTTC.

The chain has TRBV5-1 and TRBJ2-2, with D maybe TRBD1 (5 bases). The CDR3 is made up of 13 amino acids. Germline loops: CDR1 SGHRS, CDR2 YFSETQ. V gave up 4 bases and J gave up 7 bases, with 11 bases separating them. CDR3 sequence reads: CASSETVNGELFF. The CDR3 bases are TGCGCCAGCAGCGAGACAGTAAACGGGGAGCTGTTTTTT.

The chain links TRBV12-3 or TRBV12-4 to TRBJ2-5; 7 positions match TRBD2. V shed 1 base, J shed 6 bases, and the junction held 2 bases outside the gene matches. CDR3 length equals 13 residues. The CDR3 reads CASSLGGSKTQYF. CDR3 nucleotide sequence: TGTGCCAGCAGTTTAGGCGGGAGCAAGACCCAGTACTTC.

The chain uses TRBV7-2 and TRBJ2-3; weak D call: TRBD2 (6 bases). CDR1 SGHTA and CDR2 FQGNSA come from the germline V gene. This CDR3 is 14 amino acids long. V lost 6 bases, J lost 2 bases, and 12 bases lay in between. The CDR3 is CASRRDSHTDTQYF. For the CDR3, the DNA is TGTGCCAGCAGACGGGACTCCCACACAGATACGCAGTATTTT.

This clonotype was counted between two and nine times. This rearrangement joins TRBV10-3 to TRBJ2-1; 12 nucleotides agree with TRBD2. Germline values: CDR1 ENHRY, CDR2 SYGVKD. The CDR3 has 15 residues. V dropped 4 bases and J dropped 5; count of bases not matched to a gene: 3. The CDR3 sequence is CAISAGLAGNNEQFF. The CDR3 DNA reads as TGTGCCATCAGTGCAGGACTAGCGGGAAACAATGAGCAGTTCTTC.

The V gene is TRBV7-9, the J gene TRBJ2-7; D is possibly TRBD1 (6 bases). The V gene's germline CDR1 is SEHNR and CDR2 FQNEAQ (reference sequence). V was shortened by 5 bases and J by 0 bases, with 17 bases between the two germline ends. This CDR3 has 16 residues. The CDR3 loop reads CASSPAARGGSYEQYF. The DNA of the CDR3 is TGTGCCAGCAGCCCAGCCGCGCGAGGGGGCTCCTACGAGCAGTACTTC.

In DNA, the CDR3 is TGCAGTGCTAGGAGGTACTCTGGGGCCAACGTCCTGACTTTC. Encoded protein: CSARRYSGANVLTF. This chain uses TRBV20-1 with TRBJ2-6; D unclear. V gave up 3 bases and J gave up 0 bases, with 6 bases separating them. The germline V gene has CDR1 DFQATT and CDR2 SNEGSKA (reference sequence). This CDR3 has 14 amino acids.